This is a list of T cell receptor beta chains from one sample in a study of OX40 agonist ivuxolimab in advanced cancers. Using immunoSEQ multiplex PCR, the repertoire was profiled, and TCRdb retains in-frame clones only, with some absent. Found here are 35,000 to 45,000 clones, roughly 82% of them singletons; the top ten hold 2% to 2.5%. The sequences come from CD4+ or CD8+ T cells sorted from blood, collected in a trial of the OX40 agonist ivuxolimab. Every receptor here comes from an adult with an advanced solid tumor such as melanoma, head and neck, liver or kidney cancer. The CDR3 runs from the conserved cysteine through the conserved F or W. Fields, in order: V gene, D gene, clone size, J gene, CDR3 protein, CDR3 DNA. A D gene is named only where the DNA matches it firmly. Clone size appears in some rows only: once, few, many, or a class for an expanded clone.

v_call: TRBV29-1
d_call: .
clone_size: .
j_call: TRBJ2-6
cdr3_aa: CSVDGRAPNVLTF
cdr3_nt: TGCAGCGTTGACGGCAGGGCCCCTAACGTCCTGACTTTC

v_call: TRBV9
d_call: TRBD1
clone_size: .
j_call: TRBJ1-3
cdr3_aa: CASSFGTASGNTIYF
cdr3_nt: TGTGCCAGCAGCTTCGGGACAGCGTCTGGAAACACCATATATTTT

v_call: TRBV11-3
d_call: .
clone_size: .
j_call: TRBJ1-1
cdr3_aa: CASSQGTEAFF
cdr3_nt: TGTGCCAGCAGCCAGGGCACTGAAGCTTTCTTT

v_call: TRBV10-3
d_call: TRBD2
clone_size: once
j_call: TRBJ2-2
cdr3_aa: CAISDAESGRATGELFF
cdr3_nt: TGTGCCATCAGTGATGCAGAAAGCGGGAGGGCCACCGGGGAGCTGTTTTTT

v_call: TRBV11-3
d_call: TRBD2
clone_size: .
j_call: TRBJ2-2
cdr3_aa: CASSLTSGLAGTTNTGELFF
cdr3_nt: TGTGCCAGCAGCTTGACCTCGGGACTAGCGGGGACAACGAACACCGGGGAGCTGTTTTTT

v_call: TRBV5-1
d_call: .
clone_size: .
j_call: TRBJ2-3
cdr3_aa: CASSHYPTFVDTQYF
cdr3_nt: TGCGCCAGCAGCCACTACCCGACATTCGTGGATACGCAGTATTTT

v_call: TRBV19
d_call: .
clone_size: .
j_call: TRBJ1-5
cdr3_aa: CASSSSYSGQGNQPQHF
cdr3_nt: TGTGCCAGTAGCTCATCCTACTCGGGGCAGGGCAATCAGCCCCAGCATTTT

v_call: TRBV7-8
d_call: .
clone_size: .
j_call: TRBJ1-2
cdr3_aa: CASSLEGAGYTF
cdr3_nt: TGTGCCAGCAGCTTAGAAGGGGCGGGCTACACCTTC

v_call: TRBV9
d_call: .
clone_size: .
j_call: TRBJ1-1
cdr3_aa: CASSAEQTMNTEAFF
cdr3_nt: TGTGCCAGCAGCGCCGAACAGACTATGAACACTGAAGCTTTCTTT

v_call: TRBV28
d_call: TRBD2
clone_size: .
j_call: TRBJ2-3
cdr3_aa: CASNKIGLLADFTDTQYF
cdr3_nt: TGTGCCAGCAATAAAATTGGTCTCCTAGCGGACTTCACAGATACGCAGTATTTT

v_call: TRBV9
d_call: .
clone_size: .
j_call: TRBJ1-3
cdr3_aa: CASSVGTPRSGNTIYF
cdr3_nt: TGTGCCAGCAGCGTGGGCACACCCCGCTCTGGAAACACCATATATTTT